Listed here are 12 T cell receptor beta chains from one sample, sequenced in a study of response to subunit inactivated influenza vaccine. MiXCR, applied by TCRdb to the RT-PCR reads, yields one record per CDR3 protein. The sample consists of 550,000 to 650,000 distinct CDR3 sequences, 12% of them appearing once. The sequencing used PBMCs from blood, collected on the day of vaccination. The receptors were gathered from a man in his fifties or sixties who received an inactivated influenza vaccine.

This clonotype was counted only a few times. The J gene is TRBJ2-1, the V gene TRBV6-2 or TRBV6-3; D unclear. V was pared by 6 bases and J by 0 bases, with 15 bases between. The CDR3 is made up of 16 amino acids. Germline V gene data show CDR1 as MNHEY and CDR2 as SVGEGT. CDR3 nucleotide sequence: TGTGCCAGCAGCCCGATCTCGTTCAGCTCCTACAATGAGCAGTTCTTC. It codes for CASSPISFSSYNEQFF.

This clonotype was seen at least ten times. The chain couples TRBV10-3 to TRBJ2-3; D is unresolved. The V end was cut by 0 bases, the J end by 2 bases, with 0 bases between. The CDR3 spans 12 residues. CDR1 is ENHRY, CDR2 SYGVKD, per germline. In DNA, the CDR3 is TGTGCCATCAGTGAGTCCACAGATACGCAGTATTTT. Protein product: CAISESTDTQYF.

This clonotype was counted at least ten times. The chain is built from TRBV28 and TRBJ1-5; perhaps TRBD1 as D (6 bases). V lost 5 bases and J 7 bases, leaving 9 bases between the germline ends. The CDR3 has 12 residues. Germline V lookup: CDR1 MDHEN, CDR2 SYDVKM. CDR3 amino acids: CASSAGVQPQHF. The CDR3 DNA reads as TGTGCCAGCAGTGCAGGGGTCCAGCCCCAGCATTTT.

This clonotype was seen a handful of times. The rearrangement uses TRBV20-1 and TRBJ1-2; possibly TRBD1 for D (6 bases). CDR3 length: 18 amino acids. CDR1 and CDR2 from the germline V gene are DFQATT and SNEGSKA (reference sequence). The V end lost 7 bases, the J end lost 0 bases, and 27 bases lay between the germline ends. In nucleotides, the CDR3 is TGCAGTGTTAATCTGCCGGGACACCCTACTCTAACTAACTATGGCTACACCTTC. This translates into CSVNLPGHPTLTNYGYTF.

Ten or more counts support this clonotype. The rearrangement links TRBV5-1 to TRBJ2-3; D is unclear. The germline V gene has CDR1 SGHRS and CDR2 YFSETQ. The CDR3 totals 14 residues. Between the trimmed V and J ends, which lost 0 bases and 1 base, there was a span of 6 bases. In DNA form, the CDR3 reads TGCGCCAGCAGCTTGGCTCCAGGCACAGATACGCAGTATTTT. This codes for CASSLAPGTDTQYF.

This clonotype was counted between two and nine times. The rearrangement uses TRBV6-1 and TRBJ2-3; D is perhaps TRBD2 (7 bases). From germline, CDR1 is MNHNS and CDR2 SASEGT. The CDR3 runs 17 residues. V gave up 6 bases and J gave up 10 bases, with 29 bases separating them. The chain's CDR3 is CASRVPGLVGGRGSQYF. The CDR3 nucleotides read TGTGCCAGCAGGGTTCCTGGGCTAGTCGGGGGGCGGGGGTCGCAGTATTTT.

The chain recombines TRBV19 with TRBJ2-7; 9 bases match TRBD1. The V gene's germline CDR1 is LNHDA and CDR2 SQIVND (reference sequence). The V and J ends lost 3 bases and 5 bases, in that order; junction bases with no gene match: 2. This CDR3 spans 13 amino acids. The CDR3 bases are TGTGCCAGTAGTATCGACAGGGGGAACGAGCAGTACTTC. Its protein is CASSIDRGNEQYF.

This sequence joins TRBV10-3 and TRBJ2-3; no firm D call. This CDR3 region has 14 residues. In germline, CDR1 is ENHRY, CDR2 SYGVKD. With 8 bases removed from V and 0 bases from J, the gap between germline ends came to 12 bases. The DNA of the CDR3 is TGTGCCATCCGAATCGAGAGGAGCACAGATACGCAGTATTTT. This codes for CAIRIERSTDTQYF.

This clonotype was recorded many times. The chain has TRBV5-1 and TRBJ2-1; maybe TRBD2 (5 bases). V was pared by 4 bases and J by 5 bases, with 13 bases between. This CDR3 region has 14 residues. Germline lookup yields CDR1 SGHRS and CDR2 YFSETQ. CDR3 in amino acids: CASSTRLSHNEQFF. CDR3 sequence (DNA): TGCGCCAGCAGCACGAGACTATCCCACAATGAGCAGTTCTTC. Using reference TRBV5-1 and TRBJ2-1 for the parts outside the CDR3, the full variable domain is KAGVTQTPRYLIKTRGQQVTLSCSPISGHRSVSWYQQTPGQGLQFLFEYFSETQRNKGNFPGRFSGRQFSNSRSEMNVSTLELGDSALYLCASSTRLSHNEQFFGPGTRLTVL.

Only a few counts were recorded for this clonotype. The chain carries TRBV5-6 and TRBJ2-7; D unclear. The CDR3 consists of 14 residues. Looked up from germline, CDR1 is SGHDT and CDR2 is YYEEEE. The germline V and J ends were trimmed by 5 bases and 6 bases, with 18 bases remaining between them. CDR3 in amino acids: CASSFGRNLIEQYF. The CDR3 region has the DNA TGTGCCAGCAGTTTCGGAAGGAATTTGATCGAGCAGTACTTC. Drawing the rest from reference TRBV5-6 and TRBJ2-7, the complete variable domain is DAGVTQSPTHLIKTRGQQVTLRCSPKSGHDTVSWYQQALGQGPQFIFQYYEEEERQRGNFPDRFSGHQFPNYSSELNVNALLLGDSALYLCASSFGRNLIEQYFGPGTRLTVT.

The sample holds many counts of this clonotype. The rearrangement joins TRBV7-2 to TRBJ2-3; D may be TRBD1 (7 bases). Trimming took off 2 bases at V and 4 bases at J, with 10 bases between the two ends. Germline V gene lookup returns CDR1 SGHTA and CDR2 FQGNSA. The CDR3 extends over 14 amino acids. CDR3 nucleotide sequence: TGTGCCAGCAGCTTATCCAGGGGGGCAGATACGCAGTATTTT. It is translated as CASSLSRGADTQYF.

The sample holds many counts of this clonotype. The chain is built from TRBV7-9 and TRBJ2-5, with D unclear. Germline V lookup: CDR1 SEHNR, CDR2 FQNEAQ (reference sequence). The CDR3 consists of 15 residues. V lost 1 base and J lost 1, with 10 bases in between. CDR3 nucleotide sequence: TGTGCCAGCAGCTTAGGTCTGGGTTTCCAAGAGACCCAGTACTTC. Its protein is CASSLGLGFQETQYF.